The next 19 T cell receptor beta chains were all read from a single sample in a study of blood T cell repertoires in COVID-19. Clones were read by immunoSEQ multiplex PCR, and TCRdb kept only the in-frame ones, dropping some. In the table there are over 200,000 clones, around 85% of which are singletons. What was sequenced was peripheral blood. The receptor source for this set is a human donor in a cohort sampled during active COVID-19.

This chain joins TRBV19 and TRBJ1-5; 9 bases are shared with TRBD1. This CDR3 region has 16 residues. Germline V gives CDR1 LNHDA, CDR2 SQIVND (reference sequence). V gave up 5 bases and J gave up 6 bases; unmatched junction bases: 11. CDR3 sequence: CASSAWGDRAAQPQHF. CDR3 coding DNA: TGTGCCAGTAGTGCCTGGGGGGACAGGGCGGCTCAGCCCCAGCATTTT.

The V and J genes are TRBV2 and TRBJ1-2, with TRBD1 as a possible D gene (5 bases). V was cut by 0 bases and J by 8 bases, with 13 bases left in between. This CDR3 is 14 amino acids long. Germline V gene lookup returns CDR1 SNHLY and CDR2 FYNNEI. The CDR3 reads CASSEARQGFGYTF. The CDR3 nucleotides are TGTGCCAGCAGTGAAGCGCGGCAGGGATTCGGCTACACCTTC.

V is TRBV6-5 and J is TRBJ2-4, with D hard to call. This CDR3 has 13 residues. Trimming cost V 5 bases and J 0 bases, with 5 bases left between them. Germline V gene sequence: CDR1 MNHEY, CDR2 SVGAGI. The CDR3 is CASSQLAKNIQYF. The CDR3 nucleotides read TGTGCCAGCAGTCAGTTAGCCAAAAACATTCAGTACTTC.

This clone was recorded once. The CDR3 DNA is TGTGCCACCAGTCGACTCCGAAACAATGAGCAGTTCTTC. Translation gives CATSRLRNNEQFF. V and J are TRBV24-1 and TRBJ2-1; no definite D call. Looked up from germline, CDR1 is KGHDR and CDR2 is SFDVKD. V shed 6 bases and J shed 5 bases, with 10 bases lying between them. CDR3 length equals 13 residues.

V is TRBV5-8 and J is TRBJ1-5; TRBD1 is a possible D gene (5 bases). CDR3 length: 16 amino acids. The germline gives CDR1 SGHTS, CDR2 YDEGEE. V lost 4 bases and J lost 0, with 14 bases in between. Written as DNA, the CDR3 is TGTGCCAGCAGCCCCGAGGCAGGGCTTAGCAATCAGCCCCAGCATTTT. This translates into CASSPEAGLSNQPQHF.

The rearrangement joins TRBV19 to TRBJ1-2, with 8 bases matching TRBD1. The length of the CDR3 is 16 residues. The germline CDR1 and CDR2 sequences are LNHDA and SQIVND (reference sequence). The trim removed 4 bases at V and 3 bases at J, leaving 10 bases unmatched. The CDR3 reads CASSTDGTGGYYGYTF. The CDR3, as DNA: TGTGCCAGTAGTACCGACGGGACAGGAGGTTACTATGGCTACACCTTC.

The gene calls are TRBV7-9 and TRBJ1-1, with TRBD1 matching 7 bases. The CDR3 totals 13 residues. V shed 5 bases and J 8 bases; nucleotides not matched to a gene: 8. Germline-derived CDR1 and CDR2 are SEHNR and FQNEAQ (reference sequence). CDR3 residues: CASSRGQGEEAFF. In DNA, the CDR3 is TGTGCCAGCAGCAGGGGGCAGGGGGAGGAAGCTTTCTTT.

The V and J genes are TRBV28 and TRBJ2-7, with D possibly being TRBD1 (6 bases). With 6 bases removed from V and 2 bases from J, the gap between germline ends came to 17 bases. Germline V gene data show CDR1 as MDHEN and CDR2 as SYDVKM. The CDR3 sequence is 15 residues long. This CDR3 reads CASSQMGAGTYEQYF. The CDR3 bases are TGTGCCAGCAGCCAGATGGGGGCAGGGACCTACGAGCAGTACTTC. The full variable domain, rest sourced from reference TRBV28 and TRBJ2-7, is DVKVTQSSRYLVKRTGEKVFLECVQDMDHENMFWYRQDPGLGLRLIYFSYDVKMKEKGDIPEGYSVSREKKERFSLILESASTNQTSMYLCASSQMGAGTYEQYFGPGTRLTVT.

The chain carries TRBV6-2 or TRBV6-3 and TRBJ2-7; a weak D match, TRBD2 (6 bases). The CDR3 runs 14 residues. Per the germline V gene, CDR1 is MNHEY and CDR2 is SVGEGT. The V end was cut by 6 bases, the J end by 5 bases, with 17 bases between. The CDR3 coding sequence is TGTGCCAGCAGCCTGGGTTCGGAGGGGAACGAGCAGTACTTC. Its translation is CASSLGSEGNEQYF.

The chain carries TRBV7-9 and TRBJ1-2; TRBD1 matches 8 bases. The germline V gene encodes CDR1 SEHNR and CDR2 FQNEAQ (reference sequence). J lost 4 bases, V lost 5 bases, and 9 bases had no gene match. The CDR3 runs 15 residues. The CDR3 protein is CASSGIQGEGYGYTF. The CDR3 DNA sequence: TGTGCCAGCAGCGGGATACAGGGGGAGGGCTATGGCTACACCTTC.

The chain combines TRBV6-2 or TRBV6-3 with TRBJ2-2; 9 positions match TRBD2. With V trimmed by 5 bases and J by 5 bases, 6 bases remained unmatched. Germline V gene sequence: CDR1 MNHEY, CDR2 SVGEGT. CDR3 length equals 15 residues. This CDR3 reads CASSPRLAVTGELFF. CDR3 nucleotides: TGTGCCAGCAGTCCCCGACTAGCGGTAACCGGGGAGCTGTTTTTT.

The chain combines TRBV6-6 with TRBJ2-2; D call uncertain. The CDR3 totals 14 residues. Trimming took off 5 bases at V and 0 bases at J, with 7 bases between the two ends. From germline, CDR1 is MNHNY and CDR2 SVGAGI (reference sequence). The CDR3 DNA sequence: TGTGCCAGCAGTACAGTATCGAACACCGGGGAGCTGTTTTTT. Encoded protein: CASSTVSNTGELFF.

This clone was recorded only once. The gene calls are TRBV5-1 and TRBJ2-7; 9 bases are a match to TRBD2. The CDR3 length is 15 residues. Germline V CDR1 and CDR2: SGHRS, YFSETQ. Trimming at V came to 0 bases and at J to 3 bases, leaving 4 bases not matched to a gene. The CDR3, as DNA: TGCGCCAGCAGCTTGGGACTAGCGGAGTTCTACGAGCAGTACTTC. Protein sequence: CASSLGLAEFYEQYF.

This chain joins TRBV12-3 or TRBV12-4 and TRBJ2-7; D uncertain. V was cut by 4 bases and J by 6 bases, with 4 bases left in between. There are 10 residues in the CDR3. CDR3 protein: CASSSPEQYF. The CDR3 nucleotides are TGTGCCAGCAGTTCTCCCGAGCAGTACTTC.

The chain couples TRBV18 to TRBJ2-7; 7 bases fit TRBD2. CDR3 length: 15 residues. From germline, CDR1 is KGHSH and CDR2 LQKENI. V was pared by 6 bases and J by 2 bases, with 10 bases of the junction left unmatched. CDR3 loop: CASSGRREATYEQYF. In DNA, the CDR3 is TGTGCCAGCTCCGGGAGACGGGAGGCGACCTACGAGCAGTACTTC.

The V gene is TRBV4-3, the J gene TRBJ2-7, with TRBD2 matching over 10 bases. The CDR3 spans 19 residues. V trimming: 4 bases; J trimming: 5 bases; junction bases outside the gene matches: 20. CDR1 and CDR2 from the germline V gene are LGHNA and YSLEER. The CDR3 nucleotides are TGCGCCAGCAGCCCCAAGTTTATTGCTAGCGGGAGTTCGGGGGACGAGCAGTACTTC. The encoded protein is CASSPKFIASGSSGDEQYF.

As for this clone: This could be a read error, since a much larger clone is one nucleotide away. Within the sample, other DNA sequences also encode this same CDR3. V and J are TRBV27 and TRBJ1-5; 10 nucleotides line up with TRBD1. There are 14 residues in the CDR3. V was pared by 8 bases and J by 3 bases, with 4 bases of the junction left unmatched. Germline V gene data show CDR1 as MNHEY and CDR2 as SMNVEV (reference sequence). The CDR3 nucleotides are TGTGCCAGCGCCGACAGGGGGCCCAATCAGCCCCAGCATTTT. Amino acid sequence: CASADRGPNQPQHF.

This clone has just a few counts. J is TRBJ2-2 and V is TRBV11-3; D gene ambiguous. The V gene lost 5 bases and the J gene lost 6 bases, with 7 bases spanning the gap. In germline, CDR1 is SGHNT, CDR2 YENEEA. The CDR3 covers 12 residues. The CDR3 nucleotides read TGTGCCAGCAGCGCTAGGTCCGGGGAGCTGTTTTTT. It codes for CASSARSGELFF.

The chain is built from TRBV24-1 and TRBJ2-1; 9 bases map to TRBD2. The CDR3 runs to 16 residues. Germline CDR1 reads KGHDR; CDR2 reads SFDVKD. V shed 4 bases and J 9 bases; nucleotides not matched to a gene: 12. This chain's CDR3 is CATSDLAGGPMGEQFF. The CDR3, as DNA: TGTGCCACCAGTGACCTTGCGGGAGGGCCGATGGGTGAGCAGTTCTTC.